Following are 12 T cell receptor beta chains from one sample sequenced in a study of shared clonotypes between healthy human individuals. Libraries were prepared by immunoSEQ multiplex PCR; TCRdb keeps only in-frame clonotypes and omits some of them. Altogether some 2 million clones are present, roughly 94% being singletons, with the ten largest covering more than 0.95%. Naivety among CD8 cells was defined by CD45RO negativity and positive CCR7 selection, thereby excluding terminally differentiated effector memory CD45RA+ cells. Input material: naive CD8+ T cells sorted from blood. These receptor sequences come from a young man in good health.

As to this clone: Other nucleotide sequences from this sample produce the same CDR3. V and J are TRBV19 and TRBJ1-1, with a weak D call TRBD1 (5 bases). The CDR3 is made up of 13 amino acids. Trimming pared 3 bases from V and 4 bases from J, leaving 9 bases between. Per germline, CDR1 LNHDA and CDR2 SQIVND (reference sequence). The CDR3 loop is CASSMEGRTEAFF. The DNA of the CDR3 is TGTGCCAGTAGTATGGAGGGACGCACTGAAGCTTTCTTT. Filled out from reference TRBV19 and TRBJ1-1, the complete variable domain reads DGGITQSPKYLFRKEGQNVTLSCEQNLNHDAMYWYRQDPGQGLRLIYYSQIVNDFQKGDIAEGYSVSREKKESFPLTVTSAQKNPTAFYLCASSMEGRTEAFFGQGTRLTVV.

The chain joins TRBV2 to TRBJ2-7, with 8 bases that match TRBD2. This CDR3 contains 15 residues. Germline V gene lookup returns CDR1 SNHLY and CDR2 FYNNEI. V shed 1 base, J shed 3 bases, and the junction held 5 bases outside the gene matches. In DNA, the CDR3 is TGTGCCAGCAGTGAAGGCCAAGCGGGGGTCTACGAGCAGTACTTC. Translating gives CASSEGQAGVYEQYF.

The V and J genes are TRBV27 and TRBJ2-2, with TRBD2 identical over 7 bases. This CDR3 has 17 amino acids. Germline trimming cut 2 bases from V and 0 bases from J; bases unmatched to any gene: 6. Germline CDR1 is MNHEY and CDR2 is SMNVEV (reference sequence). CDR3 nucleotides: TGTGCCAGCAGTTTAGGTGCGGGAGCCGCGAACACCGGGGAGCTGTTTTTT. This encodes CASSLGAGAANTGELFF.

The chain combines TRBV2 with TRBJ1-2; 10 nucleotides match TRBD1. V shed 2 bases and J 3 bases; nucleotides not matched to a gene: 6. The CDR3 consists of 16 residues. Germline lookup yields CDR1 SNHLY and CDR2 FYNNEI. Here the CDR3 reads CASSEPGTGEDYGYTF. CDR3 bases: TGTGCCAGCAGTGAACCCGGGACAGGGGAGGACTATGGCTACACCTTC.

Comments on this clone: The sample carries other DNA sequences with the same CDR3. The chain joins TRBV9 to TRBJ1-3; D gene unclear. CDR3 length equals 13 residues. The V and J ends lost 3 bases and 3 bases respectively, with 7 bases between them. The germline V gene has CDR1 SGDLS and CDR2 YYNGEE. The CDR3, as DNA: TGTGCCAGCAGCGCGGACGGTGGAAACACCATATATTTT. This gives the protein CASSADGGNTIYF.

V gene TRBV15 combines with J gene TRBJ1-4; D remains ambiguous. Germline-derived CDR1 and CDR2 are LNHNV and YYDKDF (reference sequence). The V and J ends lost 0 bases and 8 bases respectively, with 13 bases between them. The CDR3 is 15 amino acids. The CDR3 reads CATSRDGGVQEKLFF. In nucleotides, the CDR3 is TGTGCCACCAGCAGAGATGGTGGGGTTCAAGAAAAACTGTTTTTT.

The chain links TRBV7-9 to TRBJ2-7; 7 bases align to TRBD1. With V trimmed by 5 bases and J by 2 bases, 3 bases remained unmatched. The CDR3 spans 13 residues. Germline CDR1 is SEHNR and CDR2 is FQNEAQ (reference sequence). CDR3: CASSQGTAYEQYF. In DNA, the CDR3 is TGTGCCAGCAGCCAAGGGACAGCCTACGAGCAGTACTTC. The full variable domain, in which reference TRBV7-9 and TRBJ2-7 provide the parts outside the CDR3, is DTGVSQNPRHKITKRGQNVTFRCDPISEHNRLYWYRQTLGQGPEFLTYFQNEAQLEKSRLLSDRFSAERPKGSFSTLEIQRTEQGDSAMYLCASSQGTAYEQYFGPGTRLTVT.

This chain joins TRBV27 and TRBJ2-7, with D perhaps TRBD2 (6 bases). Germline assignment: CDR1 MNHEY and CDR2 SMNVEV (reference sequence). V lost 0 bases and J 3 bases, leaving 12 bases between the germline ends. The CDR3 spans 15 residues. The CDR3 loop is CASSLSGGPNYEQYF. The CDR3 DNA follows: TGTGCCAGCAGTTTATCGGGGGGTCCTAACTACGAGCAGTACTTC.

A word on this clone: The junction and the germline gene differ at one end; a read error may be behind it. CDR3 sequence reads: CASSLQGSDEQYF. CDR3 nucleotides: TGCGCCAGCAGTCTACAGGGCTCCGACGAGCAGTACTTC. The rearrangement links TRBV4-1 to TRBJ2-7, with a tentative D call TRBD1 (6 bases). Germline V CDR1 and CDR2: MGHRA, YSYEKL. The CDR3 length is 13 residues.

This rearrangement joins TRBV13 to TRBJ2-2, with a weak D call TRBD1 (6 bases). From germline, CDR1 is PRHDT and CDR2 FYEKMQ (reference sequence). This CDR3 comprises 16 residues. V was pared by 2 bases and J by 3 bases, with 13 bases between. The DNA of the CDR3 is TGTGCCAGCAGCTTAAAGCGACAGGACTACACCGGGGAGCTGTTTTTT. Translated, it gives CASSLKRQDYTGELFF.

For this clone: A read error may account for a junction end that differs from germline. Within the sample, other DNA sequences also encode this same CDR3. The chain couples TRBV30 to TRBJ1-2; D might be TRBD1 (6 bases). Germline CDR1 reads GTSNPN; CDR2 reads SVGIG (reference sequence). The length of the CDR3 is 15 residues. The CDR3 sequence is CAWSLGEGGAYGYTF. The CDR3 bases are TGTGCCTGGAGTTTAGGAGAGGGGGGCGCCTATGGCTATACCTTC.

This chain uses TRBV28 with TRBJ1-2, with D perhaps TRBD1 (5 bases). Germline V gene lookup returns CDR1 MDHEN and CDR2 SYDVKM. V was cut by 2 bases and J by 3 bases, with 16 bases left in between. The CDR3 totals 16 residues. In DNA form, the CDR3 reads TGTGCCAGCAGTTTAAAACAGGATTACCGTCACTATGGCTACACCTTC. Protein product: CASSLKQDYRHYGYTF.